This T cell receptor (beta chain) was found in a study of blood T cell repertoires in COVID-19. Study-level background: The United States, Italy and Spain were the sources of the acute and convalescent COVID-19 samples. The analysed material was cDNA or gDNA that came from T cells, B-cell-depleted T cells, or PBMCs.

In the authors' methods: Cell counts per sample came from amplifying reference gene primers. Profiled with immunoSEQ multiplex PCR; TCRdb holds only in-frame clones, not every one. The V and J calls and clone size were taken over from that table, and D and trimming were inferred from the DNA. This sample carries about 120,000 clones, approximately 88% of them seen once, and the ten largest clones take over 9%. CDR1 is SGHTA, CDR2 FQGNSA, per germline. J was trimmed by 5 bases and V by 5 bases; bases with no gene match: 7. There are 15 residues in the CDR3. This chain uses TRBV7-2 with TRBJ1-5; 9 bases line up with TRBD1. Material: peripheral blood. The receptor's source is a man aged 50-59 years with acute or convalescent COVID-19. This CDR3 reads CASSATGGFYQPQHF. CDR3 sequence (DNA): TGTGCCAGCAGCGCGACAGGGGGGTTCTATCAGCCCCAGCATTTT.